The clone carrying this TCR beta chain has ten or more counts. This entry comes from a study of T cells in Graves' hyperthyroidism and ophthalmopathy. In germline, CDR1 is SGHVS, CDR2 FNYEAQ. The CDR3 consists of 15 residues. Trimming cost V 4 bases and J 5 bases; bases outside gene matches: 5. Amplification yielded TCR beta CDR3 regions, with RNA transcripts as the source. First-round RT-PCR with HTBI primers amplified the TCR CDR3 region. TCRdb called the multiplex PCR reads again in MiXCR, with one record for every CDR3 protein. The sample has 400,000 to 500,000 distinct CDR3 sequences; approximately 15% are singletons.

The TCR originated in a man aged 18 to 35 with Graves' ophthalmopathy. The chain couples TRBV7-6 to TRBJ2-3; 11 nucleotides line up with TRBD1. The sample comprised blood. The CDR3 here is CASSSGQGAEDTQYF. CDR3 bases: TGTGCCAGCAGCTCCGGACAGGGGGCAGAAGATACGCAGTATTTT.